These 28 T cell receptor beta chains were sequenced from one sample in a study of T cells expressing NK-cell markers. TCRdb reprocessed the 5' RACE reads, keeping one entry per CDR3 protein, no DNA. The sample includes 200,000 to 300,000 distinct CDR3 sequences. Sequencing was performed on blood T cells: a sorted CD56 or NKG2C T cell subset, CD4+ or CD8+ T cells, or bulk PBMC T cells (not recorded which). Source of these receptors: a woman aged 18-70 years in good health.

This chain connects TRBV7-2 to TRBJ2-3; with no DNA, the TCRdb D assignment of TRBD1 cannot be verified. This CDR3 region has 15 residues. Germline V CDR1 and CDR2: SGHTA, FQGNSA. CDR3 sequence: CASSNTGHSTDTQYF. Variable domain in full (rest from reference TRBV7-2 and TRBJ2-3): GAGVSQSPSNKVTEKGKDVELRCDPISGHTALYWYRQSLGQGLEFLIYFQGNSAPDKSGLPSDRFSAERTGGSVSTLTIQRTQQEDSAVYLCASSNTGHSTDTQYFGPGTRLTVL.

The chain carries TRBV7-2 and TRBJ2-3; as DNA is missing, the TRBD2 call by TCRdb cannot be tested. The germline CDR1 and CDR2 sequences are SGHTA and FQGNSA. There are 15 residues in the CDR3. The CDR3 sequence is CASSLVDSRADTQYF.

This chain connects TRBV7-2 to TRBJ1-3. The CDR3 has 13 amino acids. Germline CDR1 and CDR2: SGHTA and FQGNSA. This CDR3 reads CASSFGQRNTIYF.

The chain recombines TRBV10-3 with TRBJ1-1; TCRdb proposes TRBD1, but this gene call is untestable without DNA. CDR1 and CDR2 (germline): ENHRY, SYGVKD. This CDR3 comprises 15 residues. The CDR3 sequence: CAISELGREGTEAFF.

CDR3 residues: CSATSGRASTDTQYF. The chain joins TRBV20-1 to TRBJ2-3; checking the TCRdb D call of TRBD2 is not possible without DNA. The germline gives CDR1 DFQATT, CDR2 SNEGSKA (reference sequence). CDR3 size: 15 residues.

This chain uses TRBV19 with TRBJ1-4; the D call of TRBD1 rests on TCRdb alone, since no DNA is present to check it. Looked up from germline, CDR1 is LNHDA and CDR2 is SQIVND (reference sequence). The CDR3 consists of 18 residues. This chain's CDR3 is CASSIYPRSGTTNEKLFF.

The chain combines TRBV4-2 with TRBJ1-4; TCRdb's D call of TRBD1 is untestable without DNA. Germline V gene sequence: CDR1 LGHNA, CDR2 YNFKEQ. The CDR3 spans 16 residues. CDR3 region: CASSQGVGGTDEKLFF.

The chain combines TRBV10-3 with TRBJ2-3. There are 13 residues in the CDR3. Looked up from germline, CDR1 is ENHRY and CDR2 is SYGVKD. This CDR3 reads CAISDKVEDTQYF.

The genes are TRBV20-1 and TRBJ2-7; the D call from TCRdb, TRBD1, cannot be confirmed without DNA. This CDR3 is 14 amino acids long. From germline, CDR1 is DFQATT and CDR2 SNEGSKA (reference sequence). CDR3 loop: CSAHPRTAPYEQYF.

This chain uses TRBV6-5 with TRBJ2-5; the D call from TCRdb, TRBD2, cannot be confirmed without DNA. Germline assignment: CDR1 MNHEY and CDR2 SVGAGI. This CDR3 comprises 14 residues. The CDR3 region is CASSSLLSGETQYF.

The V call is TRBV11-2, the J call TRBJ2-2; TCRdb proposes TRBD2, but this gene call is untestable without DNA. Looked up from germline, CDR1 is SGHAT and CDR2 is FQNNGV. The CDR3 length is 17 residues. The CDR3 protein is CASSETLLAGRTGELFF.

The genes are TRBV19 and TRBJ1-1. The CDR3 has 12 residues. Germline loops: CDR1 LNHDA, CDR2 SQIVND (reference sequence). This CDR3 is CASRDQMTEAFF.

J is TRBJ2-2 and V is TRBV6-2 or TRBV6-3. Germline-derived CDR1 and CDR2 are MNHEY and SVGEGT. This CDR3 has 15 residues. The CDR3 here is CASSYVTGNTGELFF.

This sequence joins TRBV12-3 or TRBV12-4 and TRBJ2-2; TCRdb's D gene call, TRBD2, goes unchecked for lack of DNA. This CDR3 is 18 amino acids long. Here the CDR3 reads CASSPRQGLAGHTGELFF.

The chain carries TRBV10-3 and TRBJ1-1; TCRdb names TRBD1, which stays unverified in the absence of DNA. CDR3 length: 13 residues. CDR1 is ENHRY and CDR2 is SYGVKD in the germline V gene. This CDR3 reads CAISIQGNTEAFF.

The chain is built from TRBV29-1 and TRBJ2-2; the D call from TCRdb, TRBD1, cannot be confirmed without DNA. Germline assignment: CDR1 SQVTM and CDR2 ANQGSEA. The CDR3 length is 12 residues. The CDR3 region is CSADRAAGELFF.

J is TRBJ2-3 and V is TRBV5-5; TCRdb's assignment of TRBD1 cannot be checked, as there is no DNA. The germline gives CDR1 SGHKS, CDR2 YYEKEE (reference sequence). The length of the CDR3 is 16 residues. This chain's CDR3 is CASSPTGTGRADTQYF.

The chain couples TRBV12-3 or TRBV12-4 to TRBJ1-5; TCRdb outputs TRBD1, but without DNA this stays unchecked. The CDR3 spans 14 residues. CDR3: CASSNRESNQPQHF.

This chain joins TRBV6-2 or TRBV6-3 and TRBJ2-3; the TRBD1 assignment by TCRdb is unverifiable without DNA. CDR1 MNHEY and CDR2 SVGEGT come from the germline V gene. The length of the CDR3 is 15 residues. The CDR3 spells CASSSGTGHTDTQYF.

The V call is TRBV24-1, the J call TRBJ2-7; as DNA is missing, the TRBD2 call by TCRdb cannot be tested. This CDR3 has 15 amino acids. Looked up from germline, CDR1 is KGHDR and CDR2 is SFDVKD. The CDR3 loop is CATSDPGLGTYEQYF.

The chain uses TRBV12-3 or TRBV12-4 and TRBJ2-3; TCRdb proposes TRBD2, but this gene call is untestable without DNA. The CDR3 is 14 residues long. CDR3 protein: CASTRTRTTDTQYF.

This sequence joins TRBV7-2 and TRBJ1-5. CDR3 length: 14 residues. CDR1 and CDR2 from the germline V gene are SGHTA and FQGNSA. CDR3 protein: CASSPRTVNQPQHF.

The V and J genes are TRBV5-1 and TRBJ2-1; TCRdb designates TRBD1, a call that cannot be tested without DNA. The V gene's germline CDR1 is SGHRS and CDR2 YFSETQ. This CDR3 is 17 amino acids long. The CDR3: CASSFPSTRESYNEQFF.

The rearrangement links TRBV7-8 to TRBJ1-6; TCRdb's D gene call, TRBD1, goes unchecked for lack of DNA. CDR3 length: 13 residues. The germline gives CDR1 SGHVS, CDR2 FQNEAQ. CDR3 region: CASQDRPNSPLHF.

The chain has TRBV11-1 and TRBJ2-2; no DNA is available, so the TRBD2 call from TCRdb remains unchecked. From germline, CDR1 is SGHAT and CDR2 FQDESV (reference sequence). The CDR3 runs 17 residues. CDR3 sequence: CASSLEPAGANTGELFF.

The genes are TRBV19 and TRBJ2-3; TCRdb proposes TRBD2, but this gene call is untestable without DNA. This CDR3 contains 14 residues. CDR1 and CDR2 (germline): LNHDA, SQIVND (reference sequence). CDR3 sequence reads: CASSTGEGTDTQYF.

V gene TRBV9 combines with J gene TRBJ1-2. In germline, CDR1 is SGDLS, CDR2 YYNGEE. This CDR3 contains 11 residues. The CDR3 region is CASSVGYGYTF.

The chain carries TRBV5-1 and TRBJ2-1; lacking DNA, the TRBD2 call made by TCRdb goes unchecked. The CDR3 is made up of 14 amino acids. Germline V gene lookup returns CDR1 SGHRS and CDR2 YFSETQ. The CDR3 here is CASSSYGSGGEQFF.